This entry describes one T cell receptor (beta chain). Its specificity is not known. This sample is part of a study of CD8+ T cells in alopecia areata. Whole-study results and caveats: Many expanded lesional clones stayed in scalp and blood while on tofacitinib. Affected lesional scalp, above all in alopecia totalis/universalis, was more clonal than normal scalp.

The authors extracted RNA and reverse transcribed it into cDNA as the sequencing template. Profiling relied on immunoSEQ multiplex PCR, and the TCRdb table lists in-frame clones only, not all of them. This table holds about 180,000 clones, 51% found once. Treatment meaning: oral pan-JAK inhibitor, 5-10 mg twice daily. Trimming removed 6 bases at V and 2 bases at J, with 8 bases between. The CDR3 has 12 amino acids. Germline values: CDR1 MNHEY, CDR2 SMNVEV (reference sequence). The receptor's source is a human donor with alopecia areata. The starting material was CD8+ T cells sorted from blood, obtained around week 53, from a patient treated with tofacitinib. The J gene is TRBJ2-7, the V gene TRBV27; D uncertain. This CDR3 is CASRGLPYEQYF. The DNA for the CDR3 is TGTGCCAGCAGGGGTTTGCCCTACGAGCAGTACTTC.